A selection of T cell receptor beta chains follows, all from one sample in a study of blood T cell repertoires in COVID-19. Repertoires were generated with immunoSEQ multiplex PCR, while TCRdb's copy carries only in-frame clones and drops some. The sample records about 220,000 clones, more than 85% being singletons. Sequencing was carried out using peripheral blood. The source of these receptors is a man aged 35-49 years with acute or convalescent COVID-19. The CDR3 runs from the conserved cysteine through the conserved F or W. D genes are given only for firm matches. The size field is filled for only some rows; it gives once, few, many or a size class.

v_gene: TRBV5-1
abundance: .
j_gene: TRBJ1-1
d_gene: .
CDR3nt: TGCGCCAGCGGCTCAGAACCGGAGGGGTTAAACACTGAAGCTTTCTTT
CDR3aa: CASGSEPEGLNTEAFF

v_gene: TRBV29-1
abundance: .
j_gene: TRBJ2-1
d_gene: .
CDR3nt: TGCAGCGTTCCCCTCAGGGAGGCTAGCTCCTACAATGAGCAGTTCTTC
CDR3aa: CSVPLREASSYNEQFF

v_gene: TRBV27
abundance: .
j_gene: TRBJ2-2
d_gene: TRBD1
CDR3nt: TGTGCCAGCAGTCCCTACACCCCGGGACAGGGGAGCACCGGGGAGCTGTTTTTT
CDR3aa: CASSPYTPGQGSTGELFF

v_gene: TRBV27
abundance: once
j_gene: TRBJ2-7
d_gene: .
CDR3nt: TGTGCCAGCAGGGGCCGGGATATTGTAAGTAGCGAGCAGTACTTC
CDR3aa: CASRGRDIVSSEQYF

v_gene: TRBV19
abundance: .
j_gene: TRBJ1-1
d_gene: .
CDR3nt: TGTGCCAGTAGTCGGGACTTTCTGGAAGCTTTCTTT
CDR3aa: CASSRDFLEAFF

v_gene: TRBV28
abundance: few
j_gene: TRBJ2-7
d_gene: .
CDR3nt: TGTGCCAGCAGTATACAGGGTCCGTACGAGCAGTACTTC
CDR3aa: CASSIQGPYEQYF

v_gene: TRBV21-1
abundance: .
j_gene: TRBJ2-2
d_gene: .
CDR3nt: TGTGCCAGCAGCAAAGGACTAGGGAATTCGACTACGCGGGAGGGGGGCGTCGGGGAGCTGTTTTTT
CDR3aa: CASSKGLGNSTTREGGVGELFF

v_gene: TRBV6-5
abundance: .
j_gene: TRBJ2-3
d_gene: TRBD1
CDR3nt: TGTGCCAGCAGTTACGGGACAGGGGTCACAGATACGCAGTATTTT
CDR3aa: CASSYGTGVTDTQYF

v_gene: TRBV11-3
abundance: .
j_gene: TRBJ2-1
d_gene: TRBD2
CDR3nt: TGTGCCAGCAGCTTACAGGAGGGCGGGGGGGCCTATGAGCAGTTCTTC
CDR3aa: CASSLQEGGGAYEQFF

v_gene: TRBV2
abundance: .
j_gene: TRBJ2-2
d_gene: .
CDR3nt: TGTGCCAGCAGGATTCCGGAGGGGAATTCGAACACCGGGGAGCTGTTTTTT
CDR3aa: CASRIPEGNSNTGELFF

v_gene: TRBV7-2
abundance: .
j_gene: TRBJ2-3
d_gene: TRBD2
CDR3nt: TGTGCCAGCAGCGGGGAGCGGGGCTACACAGATACGCAGTATTTT
CDR3aa: CASSGERGYTDTQYF

v_gene: TRBV7-2
abundance: .
j_gene: TRBJ2-1
d_gene: TRBD1
CDR3nt: TGTGCCAGCAGCTTAAGCAGGGGGATGTACAATGAGCAGTTCTTC
CDR3aa: CASSLSRGMYNEQFF

v_gene: TRBV6-2/TRBV6-3
abundance: .
j_gene: TRBJ2-3
d_gene: TRBD2
CDR3nt: TGTGCCAGCAGTTCCGGGACTAGCTCCACAGATACGCAGTATTTT
CDR3aa: CASSSGTSSTDTQYF

v_gene: TRBV29-1
abundance: .
j_gene: TRBJ1-3
d_gene: .
CDR3nt: TGCAGCGTTGAAGGGTCAGGGTCTGGAAACACCATATATTTT
CDR3aa: CSVEGSGSGNTIYF

v_gene: TRBV6-1
abundance: once
j_gene: TRBJ2-5
d_gene: .
CDR3nt: TGTGCCAGCAGTGAATCCCGGAGAGAGACCCAGTACTTC
CDR3aa: CASSESRRETQYF

v_gene: TRBV7-6
abundance: .
j_gene: TRBJ2-1
d_gene: TRBD2
CDR3nt: TGTGCCAGCAGCCCCCGTTTAGCGGGTGACTACAATGAGCAGTTCTTC
CDR3aa: CASSPRLAGDYNEQFF

v_gene: TRBV20-1
abundance: .
j_gene: TRBJ1-2
d_gene: TRBD1
CDR3nt: TGCAGTGCTAGTCCGATTGACAGGGGCGTAAGTGGCTACACCTTC
CDR3aa: CSASPIDRGVSGYTF

v_gene: TRBV19
abundance: few
j_gene: TRBJ2-1
d_gene: TRBD1
CDR3nt: TGTGCCAGTAGTATCCGGCCCGCAGGGGGCCTCTACAATGAGCAGTTCTTC
CDR3aa: CASSIRPAGGLYNEQFF

v_gene: TRBV28
abundance: .
j_gene: TRBJ2-7
d_gene: .
CDR3nt: TGTGCCAGCGGGCTAGGGCAAAGGGGCTACGAGCAGTACTTC
CDR3aa: CASGLGQRGYEQYF

v_gene: TRBV19
abundance: .
j_gene: TRBJ2-7
d_gene: TRBD1
CDR3nt: TGTGCCAGTAGTAACCCACCGGGACAGGGAAAAGCGAGGGCTCGAGAGCAGTACTTC
CDR3aa: CASSNPPGQGKARAREQYF

v_gene: TRBV25-1
abundance: .
j_gene: TRBJ1-4
d_gene: .
CDR3nt: TGTGCCAGCGGGAGGGGTTATGAAAAACTGTTTTTT
CDR3aa: CASGRGYEKLFF

v_gene: TRBV2
abundance: once
j_gene: TRBJ1-6
d_gene: .
CDR3nt: TGTGCCAGCGACAGCCAAAGGGTAACCCTCCACTTT
CDR3aa: CASDSQRVTLHF

v_gene: TRBV30
abundance: few
j_gene: TRBJ2-7
d_gene: .
CDR3nt: TGTGCCTGGAGTGTACGTTGGGCCCAGAACTTC
CDR3aa: CAWSVRWAQNF

v_gene: TRBV12-3/TRBV12-4
abundance: .
j_gene: TRBJ2-7
d_gene: TRBD1
CDR3nt: TGTGCCAGCAGGTTCGGGACAGGGGGGCCGTACTTC
CDR3aa: CASRFGTGGPYF

v_gene: TRBV10-2
abundance: .
j_gene: TRBJ2-2
d_gene: .
CDR3nt: TGCGCCAGCAGTGGGCCAGTGAACACCGGGGAGCTGTTTTTT
CDR3aa: CASSGPVNTGELFF

v_gene: TRBV3-1/TRBV3-2
abundance: .
j_gene: TRBJ2-5
d_gene: TRBD2
CDR3nt: TGTGCCAGCAGCCGAAACCTCGGACTAGCGGGAGGCTCCGAGACCCAGTACTTC
CDR3aa: CASSRNLGLAGGSETQYF

v_gene: TRBV15
abundance: .
j_gene: TRBJ2-2
d_gene: .
CDR3nt: TGTGCCACCAGGGACGCCGGGGGGCTGGGGACCGGGGAGCTGTTTTTT
CDR3aa: CATRDAGGLGTGELFF

v_gene: TRBV20-1
abundance: .
j_gene: TRBJ2-7
d_gene: .
CDR3nt: TGCAGTGCCGGGGGTTTCTACGAGCAGTACTTC
CDR3aa: CSAGGFYEQYF

v_gene: TRBV3-1/TRBV3-2
abundance: .
j_gene: TRBJ1-2
d_gene: TRBD1
CDR3nt: TGTGCCAGCAGCCAGGTAGTGTCCCGGGGACAGGCCCACTATGGCTACACCTTC
CDR3aa: CASSQVVSRGQAHYGYTF

v_gene: TRBV9
abundance: once
j_gene: TRBJ2-3
d_gene: TRBD2
CDR3nt: TGTGCCAGCACCACCGGGACTAGCGGGAGGTTGGGCACAGATACGCAGTATTTT
CDR3aa: CASTTGTSGRLGTDTQYF

v_gene: TRBV6-2/TRBV6-3
abundance: few
j_gene: TRBJ2-1
d_gene: .
CDR3nt: TGTGCCAGCAGTTCCAGCGGTACTAATGAGCAGTTCTTC
CDR3aa: CASSSSGTNEQFF

v_gene: TRBV18
abundance: once
j_gene: TRBJ1-2
d_gene: TRBD1
CDR3nt: TGTGCCAGCTCAGTCTCTACAGGGGGCGTAAGCTATGGCTACACCTTC
CDR3aa: CASSVSTGGVSYGYTF

v_gene: TRBV6-4
abundance: .
j_gene: TRBJ2-3
d_gene: .
CDR3nt: TGTGCCAGCAGTCTACAGCGCACAGATACGCAGTATTTT
CDR3aa: CASSLQRTDTQYF

v_gene: TRBV19
abundance: .
j_gene: TRBJ2-5
d_gene: TRBD1
CDR3nt: TGTGCCAGTAGCAGACAGGGGACGGAGACCCAGTACTTC
CDR3aa: CASSRQGTETQYF

v_gene: TRBV27
abundance: .
j_gene: TRBJ1-2
d_gene: .
CDR3nt: TGTGCCAGCAGTTTCAAGGGGATCTATGGCTACACCTTC
CDR3aa: CASSFKGIYGYTF

v_gene: TRBV11-3
abundance: .
j_gene: TRBJ2-3
d_gene: TRBD1
CDR3nt: TGTGCCAGCAGCTTAGACGCCCCGGGACAGGGGGAAGATACGCAGTATTTT
CDR3aa: CASSLDAPGQGEDTQYF

v_gene: TRBV15
abundance: .
j_gene: TRBJ1-1
d_gene: TRBD1
CDR3nt: TGTGCCACCAGCAGAGGCCTTACAGGGGTAGATGAAGCTTTCTTT
CDR3aa: CATSRGLTGVDEAFF

v_gene: TRBV18
abundance: .
j_gene: TRBJ2-7
d_gene: TRBD1
CDR3nt: TGTGCCAGCTCACCTAGCCCGGGACAGGGGGTTAACGAGCAGTACTTC
CDR3aa: CASSPSPGQGVNEQYF

v_gene: TRBV6-5
abundance: .
j_gene: TRBJ2-2
d_gene: TRBD1
CDR3nt: TGTGCCAGCAGTTACTCATCCAGGGGGCCCGGGGAGCTGTTTTTT
CDR3aa: CASSYSSRGPGELFF

v_gene: TRBV7-9
abundance: .
j_gene: TRBJ1-5
d_gene: .
CDR3nt: TGTGCCAGCAGCCGAGACTATCAGCCCCAGCATTTT
CDR3aa: CASSRDYQPQHF

v_gene: TRBV5-5
abundance: .
j_gene: TRBJ1-2
d_gene: TRBD1
CDR3nt: TGTGCCAGCAGCTTGGTTCAGGGGGATGGCTACACCTTC
CDR3aa: CASSLVQGDGYTF

v_gene: TRBV9
abundance: .
j_gene: TRBJ2-3
d_gene: TRBD1
CDR3nt: TGTGCCAGCAGCCCTCCGACAGGGACAAATACGCAGTATTTT
CDR3aa: CASSPPTGTNTQYF

v_gene: TRBV6-2/TRBV6-3
abundance: .
j_gene: TRBJ2-2
d_gene: TRBD1
CDR3nt: TGTGCCAGCAGTTACTTTACAGGGGGCGCCAACACCGGGGAGCTGTTTTTT
CDR3aa: CASSYFTGGANTGELFF

v_gene: TRBV10-3
abundance: .
j_gene: TRBJ1-2
d_gene: .
CDR3nt: TGTGCCATCAGTGCAGTGAGGGATGGCTACACCTTC
CDR3aa: CAISAVRDGYTF

v_gene: TRBV3-1/TRBV3-2
abundance: once
j_gene: TRBJ2-1
d_gene: TRBD2
CDR3nt: TGTGCCAGCAGCCAAGATCTACTAGCGGGTTACAATGAGCAGTTCTTC
CDR3aa: CASSQDLLAGYNEQFF

v_gene: TRBV27
abundance: .
j_gene: TRBJ1-3
d_gene: .
CDR3nt: TGTGCCAGCAGGCGGGTACCGTCTGGAAACACCATATATTTT
CDR3aa: CASRRVPSGNTIYF

v_gene: TRBV3-1/TRBV3-2
abundance: .
j_gene: TRBJ2-7
d_gene: TRBD1
CDR3nt: TGTGCCAGCAGCCAAGACCGACAGGGACCCTACGAGCAGTACTTC
CDR3aa: CASSQDRQGPYEQYF

v_gene: TRBV6-6
abundance: once
j_gene: TRBJ2-3
d_gene: .
CDR3nt: TGTGCCAGCAGTTACGGGAGCCGCACAGATACGCAGTATTTT
CDR3aa: CASSYGSRTDTQYF

v_gene: TRBV7-6
abundance: .
j_gene: TRBJ2-7
d_gene: TRBD2
CDR3nt: TGTGCCAGCAGCTTCGGGACTAACTCCGACGAGCAGTACTTC
CDR3aa: CASSFGTNSDEQYF

v_gene: TRBV3-1/TRBV3-2
abundance: .
j_gene: TRBJ2-1
d_gene: TRBD2
CDR3nt: TGTGCCAGCAGCCAATCGGGCGGGGGGGATGAGCAGTTCTTC
CDR3aa: CASSQSGGGDEQFF

v_gene: TRBV11-2
abundance: .
j_gene: TRBJ2-2
d_gene: TRBD2
CDR3nt: TGTGCCAGCAGCCTAACCGGCGGGGGAGACACCGGGGAGCTGTTTTTT
CDR3aa: CASSLTGGGDTGELFF

v_gene: TRBV4-1
abundance: .
j_gene: TRBJ1-1
d_gene: .
CDR3nt: TGCGCCAGCAGCCAAACAGGACAATTAAATGAAGCTTTCTTT
CDR3aa: CASSQTGQLNEAFF

v_gene: TRBV9
abundance: .
j_gene: TRBJ2-5
d_gene: TRBD2
CDR3nt: TGTGCCAGCAGTCCTACTTCGACTAGCGGGGGGCCCCGGACCCAGTACTTC
CDR3aa: CASSPTSTSGGPRTQYF

v_gene: TRBV27
abundance: .
j_gene: TRBJ1-6
d_gene: TRBD1
CDR3nt: TGTGCCAGCAGTTTTGGACAGGGGAGAAATTCACCCCTCCACTTT
CDR3aa: CASSFGQGRNSPLHF